Below, one T cell receptor (beta chain) is given with its context. CDR3 length equals 15 residues. Germline V lookup: CDR1 ENHRY, CDR2 SYGVKD. Deletions cut 6 bases from V and 0 bases from J, with 14 bases between. Data came from immunoSEQ multiplex PCR; TCRdb stores just in-frame clones and leaves some out. The sample has roughly 660,000 clones; around 89% are singletons. The sample is drawn from a study of shared T cell receptors in the human thymus. Separately, the same data were catalogued under a study of human thymus T cells.

The chain combines TRBV10-3 with TRBJ1-1; D might be TRBD1 (6 bases). Sample: thymocytes. This clonotype was sampled from a boy under two years old with a congenital heart defect. The CDR3 spells CAISRITGMNTEAFF. The CDR3, as DNA: TGTGCCATCAGCAGAATTACAGGGATGAACACTGAAGCTTTCTTT.